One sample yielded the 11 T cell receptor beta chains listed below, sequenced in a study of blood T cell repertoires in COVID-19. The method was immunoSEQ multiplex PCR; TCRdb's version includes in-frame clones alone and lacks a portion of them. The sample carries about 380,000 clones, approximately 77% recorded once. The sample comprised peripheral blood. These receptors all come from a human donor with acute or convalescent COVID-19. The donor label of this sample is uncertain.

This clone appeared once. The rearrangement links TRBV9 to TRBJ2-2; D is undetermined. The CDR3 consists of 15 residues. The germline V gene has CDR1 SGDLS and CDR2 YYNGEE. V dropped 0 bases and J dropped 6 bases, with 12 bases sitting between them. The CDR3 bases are TGTGCCAGCAGCGTAGGAACGAGTTTGCCCGGGGAGCTGTTTTTT. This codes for CASSVGTSLPGELFF.

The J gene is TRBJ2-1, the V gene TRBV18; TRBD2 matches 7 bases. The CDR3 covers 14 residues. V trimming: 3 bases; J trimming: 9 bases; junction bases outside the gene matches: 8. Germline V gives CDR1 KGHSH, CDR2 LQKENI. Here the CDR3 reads CASSPGSGDREQFF. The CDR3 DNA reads TGTGCCAGCTCACCTGGAAGCGGGGATCGTGAGCAGTTCTTC.

The CDR3 DNA reads TGTGCCAGCAGCCCAGCCGGGATCTCCTCTGGAAACACCATATATTTT. This codes for CASSPAGISSGNTIYF. This chain connects TRBV7-9 to TRBJ1-3; D is ambiguous. The germline gives CDR1 SEHNR, CDR2 FQNEAQ (reference sequence). The CDR3 loop spans 16 amino acids. Trimming took off 5 bases at V and 0 bases at J, with 14 bases between the two ends.

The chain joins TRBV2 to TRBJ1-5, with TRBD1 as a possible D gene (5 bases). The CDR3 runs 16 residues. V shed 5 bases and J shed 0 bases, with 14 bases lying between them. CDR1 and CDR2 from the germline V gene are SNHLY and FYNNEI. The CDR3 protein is CASSPQGHLSNQPQHF. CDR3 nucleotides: TGTGCCAGCAGTCCTCAAGGACACCTTAGCAATCAGCCCCAGCATTTT.

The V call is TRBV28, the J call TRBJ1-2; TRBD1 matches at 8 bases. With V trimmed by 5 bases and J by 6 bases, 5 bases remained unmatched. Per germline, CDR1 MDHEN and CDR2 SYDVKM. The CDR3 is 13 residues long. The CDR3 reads CASSGDRLDGYTF. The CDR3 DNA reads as TGTGCCAGCAGTGGGGACAGGCTAGATGGCTACACCTTC.

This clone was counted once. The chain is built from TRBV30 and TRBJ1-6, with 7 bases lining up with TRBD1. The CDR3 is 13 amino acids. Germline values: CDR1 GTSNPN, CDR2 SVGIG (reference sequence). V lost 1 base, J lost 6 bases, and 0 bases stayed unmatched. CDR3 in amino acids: CAWSGDSNSPLHF. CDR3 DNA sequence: TGTGCCTGGAGTGGGGACAGTAATTCACCCCTCCACTTT.

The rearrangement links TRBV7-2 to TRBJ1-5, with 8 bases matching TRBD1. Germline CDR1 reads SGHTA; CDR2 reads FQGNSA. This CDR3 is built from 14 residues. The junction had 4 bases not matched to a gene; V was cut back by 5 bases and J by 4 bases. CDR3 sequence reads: CASSMTGVNQPQHF. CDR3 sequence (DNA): TGTGCCAGCAGCATGACAGGGGTTAATCAGCCCCAGCATTTT.

CDR3: CASSSSSGLASRSSYNEQFF. The CDR3 DNA reads TGTGCCAGCAGCTCCTCTTCGGGACTAGCGTCACGGTCCTCCTACAATGAGCAGTTCTTC. This chain uses TRBV6-6 with TRBJ2-1; 10 bases line up with TRBD2. Germline-derived CDR1 and CDR2 are MNHNY and SVGAGI (reference sequence). The CDR3 sequence is 20 residues long. V gave up 6 bases and J gave up 0 bases; unmatched junction bases: 17.

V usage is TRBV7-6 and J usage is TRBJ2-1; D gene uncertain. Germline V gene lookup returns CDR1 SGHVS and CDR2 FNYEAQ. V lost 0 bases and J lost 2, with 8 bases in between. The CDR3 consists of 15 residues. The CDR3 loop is CASSLAARAYNEQFF. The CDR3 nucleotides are TGTGCCAGCAGCTTAGCGGCCCGGGCCTACAATGAGCAGTTCTTC.

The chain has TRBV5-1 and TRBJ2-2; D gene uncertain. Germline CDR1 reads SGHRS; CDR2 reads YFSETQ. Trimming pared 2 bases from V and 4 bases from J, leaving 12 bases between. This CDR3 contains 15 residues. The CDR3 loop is CASSFGEASTGELFF. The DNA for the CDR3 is TGCGCCAGCAGCTTCGGAGAGGCGAGCACCGGGGAGCTGTTTTTT.

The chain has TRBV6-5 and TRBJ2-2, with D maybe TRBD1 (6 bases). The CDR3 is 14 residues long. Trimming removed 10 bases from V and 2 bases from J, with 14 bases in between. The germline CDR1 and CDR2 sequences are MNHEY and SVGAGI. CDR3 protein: CATRRTANTGELFF. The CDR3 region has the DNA TGTGCCACCCGAAGGACAGCAAACACCGGGGAGCTGTTTTTT.